Each of the 25 T cell receptor beta chains below was sequenced from the same sample in a study of blood T cell repertoires in COVID-19. Libraries were prepared by immunoSEQ multiplex PCR; TCRdb keeps only in-frame clonotypes and omits some of them. The sample lists some 350,000 clones, about 93% occurring once. Material for sequencing was peripheral blood. These receptor sequences come from a woman in her late teens or twenties who had recovered from COVID-19.

The gene calls are TRBV6-1 and TRBJ2-1; 13 nucleotides line up with TRBD2. Germline lookup yields CDR1 MNHNS and CDR2 SASEGT. Trimming took 4 bases from V and 8 from J; bases not matched to a gene: 11. CDR3 length: 17 residues. CDR3 nucleotide sequence: TGTGCCAGCAGTGTGACTAGCGGGAGGTTAGGGTCCGATGAGCAGTTCTTC. This translates into CASSVTSGRLGSDEQFF.

This chain joins TRBV6-2 or TRBV6-3 and TRBJ2-1, with a possible D match to TRBD1 (6 bases). V lost 5 bases to trimming and J lost 0 bases, with 11 bases between them. Germline CDR1 and CDR2: MNHEY and SVGEGT. This CDR3 is built from 15 residues. The CDR3 DNA reads TGTGCCAGCAGTAGGGGGATAAGCTCCTACAATGAGCAGTTCTTC. Its translation: CASSRGISSYNEQFF.

This clone has just one count. The rearrangement joins TRBV29-1 to TRBJ2-7; the match to TRBD2 covers 7 bases. Trimming at V came to 8 bases and at J to 0 bases, leaving 10 bases not matched to a gene. CDR1 and CDR2 (germline): SQVTM, ANQGSEA. The CDR3 has 14 residues. CDR3 protein: CSPMGREPSYEQYV. The CDR3 DNA sequence: TGCAGCCCGATGGGGCGGGAGCCCTCCTACGAGCAGTACGTC.

The chain joins TRBV19 to TRBJ2-1, with 7 bases lining up with TRBD2. From germline, CDR1 is LNHDA and CDR2 SQIVND (reference sequence). The CDR3 length is 12 residues. The V gene end was trimmed by 5 bases and the J gene end by 10 bases; junction bases not matched to a gene: 5. The CDR3 sequence is CASSAGVGEQFF. For the CDR3, the DNA is TGTGCCAGTAGTGCGGGAGTGGGCGAGCAGTTCTTC.

The V call is TRBV7-9, the J call TRBJ1-2; 7 positions agree with TRBD1. CDR3 length: 15 amino acids. V dropped 1 base and J dropped 3; count of bases not matched to a gene: 5. Germline V CDR1 and CDR2: SEHNR, FQNEAQ (reference sequence). DNA for the CDR3: TGTGCCAGCAGCTTAGTTGGGCAGGGGGACTATGGCTACACCTTC. Translation: CASSLVGQGDYGYTF.

The chain joins TRBV27 to TRBJ1-4; D remains unclear. Germline CDR1 reads MNHEY; CDR2 reads SMNVEV (reference sequence). This CDR3 has 15 residues. V lost 5 bases and J lost 3, with 13 bases in between. CDR3 DNA sequence: TGTGCCAGCAGTACAATTTGGTCAGCTAATGAAAAACTGTTTTTT. Amino acids: CASSTIWSANEKLFF.

V usage is TRBV9 and J usage is TRBJ2-7; D remains ambiguous. The CDR3 contains 15 residues. The V and J ends lost 0 bases and 2 bases respectively, with 12 bases between them. In germline, CDR1 is SGDLS, CDR2 YYNGEE. DNA of the CDR3: TGTGCCAGCAGCGTAGACGAGCGCCCTCCCTACGAGCAGTACGTC. This encodes CASSVDERPPYEQYV.

The J gene is TRBJ1-3, the V gene TRBV25-1; a possible D gene is TRBD1 (6 bases). CDR3 size: 16 residues. Looked up from germline, CDR1 is MGHDK and CDR2 is SYGVNS. Trimming removed 7 bases from V and 0 bases from J, with 16 bases in between. For the CDR3, the DNA is TGTGCCAGCATTCCCCTCGGGACAAACTCTGGAAACACCATATATTTT. Translating it yields CASIPLGTNSGNTIYF.

This chain connects TRBV19 to TRBJ1-2, with 10 bases that match TRBD1. J was trimmed by 7 bases and V by 5 bases; bases with no gene match: 10. The CDR3 spans 15 residues. Looked up from germline, CDR1 is LNHDA and CDR2 is SQIVND (reference sequence). CDR3 protein: CASSPGTGERLGYTF. In nucleotides, the CDR3 is TGTGCCAGTAGTCCTGGGACAGGGGAGAGGCTTGGCTACACCTTC.

This clone has only one observation. This chain uses TRBV5-1 with TRBJ1-1; no reliable D call. This CDR3 region has 13 residues. V lost 6 bases, J lost 4 bases, and 13 bases lay in between. Germline-derived CDR1 and CDR2 are SGHRS and YFSETQ. CDR3 loop: CASTNRGSTEAFF. The CDR3 DNA reads TGCGCCAGCACCAACCGGGGTTCCACTGAAGCTTTCTTT.

This clone showed up just a few times. The genes are TRBV7-2 and TRBJ2-1, with 14 bases that match TRBD2. V lost 6 bases and J lost 7; bases outside the gene matches: 8. From germline, CDR1 is SGHTA and CDR2 FQGNSA. The CDR3 runs to 16 residues. This CDR3 reads CASSRQGTSGGNEQFF. The CDR3 DNA is TGTGCCAGCAGTCGTCAAGGGACTAGCGGGGGAAATGAGCAGTTCTTC.

This chain links TRBV3-1 (or the pseudogene TRBV3-2) with TRBJ2-6; the D is unclear. With 0 bases removed from V and 3 bases from J, the gap between germline ends came to 6 bases. Looked up from germline, CDR1 is LGHDT and CDR2 is YNNKEL (reference sequence). CDR3 length equals 15 residues. This CDR3 reads CASSQEERGANVLTF. The CDR3, as DNA: TGTGCCAGCAGCCAAGAGGAGCGTGGGGCCAACGTCCTGACTTTC.

The chain has TRBV25-1 and TRBJ2-5; 8 bases are shared with TRBD1. CDR1 is MGHDK and CDR2 is SYGVNS in the germline V gene. CDR3 length: 17 residues. Unmatched junction bases numbered 10, after V lost 0 bases and J lost 4 bases. CDR3 amino acids: CASSEYSGGATRETQYF. The DNA for the CDR3 is TGTGCCAGCAGTGAATACTCAGGGGGCGCGACCAGAGAGACCCAGTACTTC.

The chain has TRBV4-3 and TRBJ2-1, with 14 bases lining up with TRBD2. There are 14 residues in the CDR3. Trimming cost V 2 bases and J 12 bases; bases outside gene matches: 3. CDR1 and CDR2 (germline): LGHNA, YSLEER. The DNA for the CDR3 is TGCGCCAGCAGCCAAAGACTAGCGGGAGGGGTGCAGTTCTTC. Its translation is CASSQRLAGGVQFF.

The V call is TRBV12-3 or TRBV12-4, the J call TRBJ1-5; unclear D gene. Trimming removed 5 bases from V and 0 bases from J, with 2 bases in between. This CDR3 has 12 residues. CDR3 residues: CASSHSNQPQHF. CDR3 nucleotide sequence: TGTGCCAGCAGTCATAGCAATCAGCCCCAGCATTTT.

This clone has only one observation. This rearrangement joins TRBV5-6 to TRBJ1-1; 8 positions agree with TRBD1. The ends lost 4 bases at V and 11 bases at J; junction bases unmatched: 4. This CDR3 contains 11 residues. The germline V gene encodes CDR1 SGHDT and CDR2 YYEEEE. The CDR3 region has the DNA TGTGCCAGCAGCCTGACAGGGGAGGCTTTCTTT. It is translated as CASSLTGEAFF.

The chain has TRBV13 and TRBJ1-2; tentative D call: TRBD1 (5 bases). In germline, CDR1 is PRHDT, CDR2 FYEKMQ (reference sequence). V dropped 2 bases and J dropped 5 bases, with 12 bases sitting between them. The CDR3 spans 14 residues. CDR3 amino acids: CASSLSGNGYGYTF. The DNA for the CDR3 is TGTGCCAGCAGCTTATCAGGGAATGGTTATGGCTACACCTTC. Complete variable domain (other parts from reference TRBV13 and TRBJ1-2): AAGVIQSPRHLIKEKRETATLKCYPIPRHDTVYWYQQGPGQDPQFLISFYEKMQSDKGSIPDRFSAQQFSDYHSELNMSSLELGDSALYFCASSLSGNGYGYTFGSGTRLTVV.

V usage is TRBV27 and J usage is TRBJ2-1, with 11 bases fitting TRBD2. The CDR3 spans 18 residues. Trimming took 4 bases from V and 8 from J; bases not matched to a gene: 16. The germline V gene has CDR1 MNHEY and CDR2 SMNVEV (reference sequence). In DNA, the CDR3 is TGTGCCAGCAGTTCACAAATCCTCGGGACTAGCGGAATAGATGAGCAGTTCTTC. Protein product: CASSSQILGTSGIDEQFF.

The J gene is TRBJ2-2, the V gene TRBV11-3, with TRBD2 matching 9 bases. Germline values: CDR1 SGHNT, CDR2 YENEEA. This CDR3 is built from 15 residues. V gave up 5 bases and J gave up 4 bases; unmatched junction bases: 5. The CDR3 bases are TGTGCCAGCAGCGCGGCGCGGGGGGGCACCGGGGAGCTGTTTTTT. This encodes CASSAARGGTGELFF. The entire variable domain, with the rest obtained from reference TRBV11-3 and TRBJ2-2, is as follows: EAGVVQSPRYKIIEKKQPVAFWCNPISGHNTLYWYLQNLGQGPELLIRYENEEAVDDSQLPKDRFSAERLKGVDSTLKIQPAELGDSAVYLCASSAARGGTGELFFGEGSRLTVL.

The chain employs TRBV6-2 or TRBV6-3 and TRBJ2-4, with D possibly matching TRBD2 (5 bases). The CDR3 loop spans 16 amino acids. Trimming removed 7 bases from V and 0 bases from J, with 16 bases in between. Germline values: CDR1 MNHEY, CDR2 SVGEGT. The CDR3 region has the DNA TGTGCCAGCACCCCCGGGGTGGGGAGAGCCAAAAACATTCAGTACTTC. Translating it yields CASTPGVGRAKNIQYF.

The V and J genes are TRBV6-1 and TRBJ2-7, with D perhaps matching TRBD1 (5 bases). Germline lookup yields CDR1 MNHNS and CDR2 SASEGT. The CDR3 contains 17 residues. Trimming stripped 0 bases from V and 3 bases from J, with 18 bases between. In DNA, the CDR3 is TGTGCCAGCAGTGAAGCGGGCCAGCTAGTGGGGCTCTACGAGCAGTACGTC. It translates to CASSEAGQLVGLYEQYV.

This clone has a single count. The rearrangement uses TRBV7-8 and TRBJ2-3, with 8 nucleotides matching TRBD1. The CDR3 totals 17 residues. Losses at the gene ends were 5 bases for V and 1 base for J; bases not matched to a gene: 11. The germline CDR1 and CDR2 sequences are SGHVS and FQNEAQ. This chain's CDR3 is CASSARGTGHGTDTQYF. The CDR3 coding sequence is TGTGCCAGCAGCGCAAGAGGGACAGGCCATGGCACAGATACGCAGTATTTT.

V is TRBV3-1 (or the pseudogene TRBV3-2) and J is TRBJ2-5, with D possibly being TRBD1 (7 bases). Germline CDR1 and CDR2: LGHDT and YNNKEL (reference sequence). CDR3 length: 16 residues. With 0 bases removed from V and 5 bases from J, the gap between germline ends came to 16 bases. This CDR3 is CASSQDFSTGRETQYF. The CDR3 bases are TGTGCCAGCAGCCAAGATTTTTCGACAGGGAGGGAGACCCAGTACTTC.

The gene calls are TRBV11-2 and TRBJ1-1, with D perhaps matching TRBD1 (6 bases). CDR3 size: 14 residues. Trimming removed 5 bases at V and 6 bases at J, with 16 bases between. CDR1 is SGHAT, CDR2 FQNNGV, per germline. The CDR3 sequence is CASSPTPGVPEAFF. The CDR3 nucleotides read TGTGCCAGCAGCCCGACTCCAGGGGTCCCTGAAGCTTTCTTT.

The chain recombines TRBV7-2 with TRBJ2-3, with a possible D match to TRBD2 (6 bases). The CDR3 loop spans 15 amino acids. V lost 3 bases to trimming and J lost 6 bases, with 16 bases between them. Per the germline V gene, CDR1 is SGHTA and CDR2 is FQGNSA. CDR3 loop: CASSLRRAQLDTQYF. CDR3 nucleotides: TGTGCCAGCAGCTTGCGGAGGGCCCAGCTCGATACGCAGTATTTT.